This passage covers 17 T cell receptor beta chains from one sample sequenced in a study of T cell responses to AZD1222 COVID-19 vaccine. Clones were read by immunoSEQ multiplex PCR, and TCRdb kept only the in-frame ones, dropping some. The sample lists under 150,000 clones, around 90% occurring once. This specimen was peripheral blood, taken 28 days after the second AZD1222 dose. The receptors were sampled from an adult who received the AZD1222 COVID-19 vaccine.

This clone appeared a single time. The V and J genes are TRBV28 and TRBJ1-5; D ambiguous. The germline gives CDR1 MDHEN, CDR2 SYDVKM. CDR3 length: 15 residues. Between the trimmed V and J ends, which lost 5 bases and 2 bases, there was a span of 13 bases. The CDR3 loop reads CASSRTGRGNQPQHF. The CDR3 DNA reads as TGTGCCAGCAGTCGGACGGGGAGGGGCAATCAGCCCCAGCATTTT. The variable domain in full, with the rest retrieved from reference TRBV28 and TRBJ1-5, is DVKVTQSSRYLVKRTGEKVFLECVQDMDHENMFWYRQDPGLGLRLIYFSYDVKMKEKGDIPEGYSVSREKKERFSLILESASTNQTSMYLCASSRTGRGNQPQHFGDGTRLSIL.

The V and J genes are TRBV5-1 and TRBJ1-5; D uncertain. This CDR3 comprises 13 residues. The V end lost 4 bases, the J end lost 4 bases, and 9 bases lay between the germline ends. Germline CDR1 SGHRS, CDR2 YFSETQ. The CDR3 region is CASSPDPNQPQHF. Written as DNA, the CDR3 is TGCGCCAGCAGCCCCGACCCGAATCAGCCCCAGCATTTT.

This chain joins TRBV7-2 and TRBJ2-6; D may be TRBD2 (6 bases). Per the germline V gene, CDR1 is SGHTA and CDR2 is FQGNSA. The CDR3 spans 15 residues. Trimming took 5 bases from V and 3 from J, leaving 11 bases between them. Here the CDR3 reads CASSLQGGGANVLTF. As DNA, the CDR3 is TGTGCCAGCAGCCTCCAGGGAGGTGGGGCCAACGTCCTGACTTTC. Drawing the rest from reference TRBV7-2 and TRBJ2-6, the complete variable domain is GAGVSQSPSNKVTEKGKDVELRCDPISGHTALYWYRQSLGQGLEFLIYFQGNSAPDKSGLPSDRFSAERTGGSVSTLTIQRTQQEDSAVYLCASSLQGGGANVLTFGAGSRLTVL.

The rearrangement uses TRBV15 and TRBJ2-7, with TRBD2 matching 9 bases. J lost 4 bases, V lost 0 bases, and 7 bases had no gene match. Germline V gene lookup returns CDR1 LNHNV and CDR2 YYDKDF (reference sequence). CDR3 length: 16 residues. For the CDR3, the DNA is TGTGCCACCAGCAGAGAAGGGCTAGCGGGACCATACGAGCAGTACTTC. Its protein is CATSREGLAGPYEQYF.

The V and J genes are TRBV27 and TRBJ2-1; D is possibly TRBD2 (5 bases). This CDR3 has 12 amino acids. The ends were cut back, 6 bases at V and 8 bases at J, with 11 bases in the middle. Per the germline V gene, CDR1 is MNHEY and CDR2 is SMNVEV (reference sequence). CDR3 residues: CASREGNDEQFF. CDR3 DNA sequence: TGTGCCAGCAGAGAGGGTAACGATGAGCAGTTCTTC.

V is TRBV19 and J is TRBJ1-4, with D possibly matching TRBD1 (6 bases). V lost 5 bases, J lost 7 bases, and 20 bases lay in between. CDR1 LNHDA and CDR2 SQIVND come from the germline V gene (reference sequence). The length of the CDR3 is 16 residues. In DNA form, the CDR3 reads TGTGCCAGTAGTTTTATAGGGGGAGGATTTGGTGAAAAACTGTTTTTT. Its translation: CASSFIGGGFGEKLFF.

This chain connects TRBV21-1 to TRBJ2-1; TRBD1 is the table's D call, not checked against the DNA. TRBV21-1 has pseudogene status. This CDR3 has 18 amino acids. CDR3 DNA: TGTGCCAGCAGCACGCGGGACAGGCGGGTAAAACACTACAATGAGCAGTTCTTC. Its translation: CASSTRDRRVKHYNEQFF.

The rearrangement uses TRBV7-9 and TRBJ2-5, with TRBD2 matching 12 bases. Germline V lookup: CDR1 SEHNR, CDR2 FQNEAQ (reference sequence). V was pared by 3 bases and J by 4 bases, with 6 bases of the junction left unmatched. CDR3 length: 16 residues. The CDR3 bases are TGTGCCAGCAGCTTCGCTAGCGGGGGGGCAAGAGAGACCCAGTACTTC. Its translation: CASSFASGGARETQYF.

This sequence joins TRBV6-5 and TRBJ1-1; D is possibly TRBD1 (5 bases). Germline-derived CDR1 and CDR2 are MNHEY and SVGAGI. This CDR3 has 13 amino acids. Trimming took off 2 bases at V and 6 bases at J, with 10 bases between the two ends. DNA of the CDR3: TGTGCCAGCAGTTACGGAGGCAGGGCTGAAGCTTTCTTT. As protein: CASSYGGRAEAFF.

This clone has just one count. This sequence joins TRBV7-3 and TRBJ2-6; 8 bases align to TRBD1. The germline V gene has CDR1 SGHTA and CDR2 FQGTGA. There are 15 residues in the CDR3. Trimming took 5 bases from V and 2 from J; bases not matched to a gene: 2. The CDR3 sequence: CASSLQGAGANVLTF. The DNA of the CDR3 is TGTGCCAGCAGCCTACAGGGGGCTGGGGCCAACGTCCTGACTTTC.

This clone was observed a single time. The chain recombines TRBV19 with TRBJ1-6; 7 bases are a match to TRBD1. After removal of 7 bases from V and 9 bases from J, the junction contained 9 bases not matched to a gene. Germline-derived CDR1 and CDR2 are LNHDA and SQIVND (reference sequence). The CDR3 runs to 14 residues. CDR3 sequence (DNA): TGTGCCAGTACCGCCAGGGGGGAAAGTTCACCCCTCCACTTT. Its translation is CASTARGESSPLHF.

This clone was picked up one time. V is TRBV5-5 and J is TRBJ2-5, with a possible D match to TRBD1 (6 bases). The CDR3 runs 14 residues. Trimming cost V 4 bases and J 4 bases, with 14 bases left between them. CDR1 and CDR2 from the germline V gene are SGHKS and YYEKEE (reference sequence). The CDR3 loop reads CASSPGQMRETQYF. CDR3 nucleotide sequence: TGTGCCAGCAGCCCCGGACAGATGAGAGAGACCCAGTACTTC.

The rearrangement joins TRBV18 to TRBJ1-4; TRBD1 might be the D (5 bases). The germline gives CDR1 KGHSH, CDR2 LQKENI. The CDR3 covers 14 residues. Trimming cost V 3 bases and J 3 bases, with 8 bases left between them. CDR3 sequence: CASSPQGANEKLFF. The CDR3 DNA reads as TGTGCCAGCTCACCCCAGGGAGCTAATGAAAAACTGTTTTTT.

The rearrangement uses TRBV9 and TRBJ2-3; 8 positions match TRBD1. Unmatched junction bases numbered 4, after V lost 0 bases and J lost 1 base. The germline gives CDR1 SGDLS, CDR2 YYNGEE. This CDR3 region has 16 residues. The CDR3 is CASSVAPTGGTDTQYF. The CDR3 DNA reads as TGTGCCAGCAGCGTAGCCCCGACAGGGGGCACAGATACGCAGTATTTT. Filled out from reference TRBV9 and TRBJ2-3, the complete variable domain reads DSGVTQTPKHLITATGQRVTLRCSPRSGDLSVYWYQQSLDQGLQFLIQYYNGEERAKGNILERFSAQQFPDLHSELNLSSLELGDSALYFCASSVAPTGGTDTQYFGPGTRLTVL.

This chain joins TRBV19 and TRBJ2-7; 8 bases line up with TRBD1. Looked up from germline, CDR1 is LNHDA and CDR2 is SQIVND (reference sequence). The V segment lost 4 bases and the J segment 7 bases; nucleotides outside the gene matches: 6. The CDR3 contains 13 residues. The CDR3 bases are TGTGCCAGTAGTAGCGGACAGGGATATGAGCAGTACTTC. Translating it yields CASSSGQGYEQYF.

This clone was seen a few times. The J gene is TRBJ1-2, the V gene TRBV29-1; no definite D call. CDR3 size: 12 residues. The germline gives CDR1 SQVTM, CDR2 ANQGSEA. The V and J ends lost 5 bases and 1 base respectively, with 8 bases between them. CDR3 sequence: CSVSLGNYGYTF. The CDR3 DNA is TGCAGCGTTTCCTTGGGTAACTATGGCTACACCTTC.

The chain combines TRBV5-1 with TRBJ1-1, with 7 nucleotides matching TRBD1. V trimming: 2 bases; J trimming: 3 bases; junction bases outside the gene matches: 4. Germline CDR1 and CDR2: SGHRS and YFSETQ. The CDR3 contains 14 residues. The CDR3 nucleotides read TGCGCCAGCAGCTTCTCTGACAGGGACACTGAAGCTTTCTTT. This encodes CASSFSDRDTEAFF.